This T cell receptor beta chain was identified during a study of T cell repertoires in cytomegalovirus infection. Across the study: Public TCR beta signatures provided an indication of both CMV infection and a matching HLA type. Overall study findings and caveats: Identification of carriers of CMV plus the relevant HLA was achieved through cumulative public TCR beta family frequency. Dominant in the ex vivo response were TCR beta clonotypes restricted by HLA-C and specific for CMV.

On this clonotype: Its antigen remains unknown.

TCRdb reprocessed the reads via MiXCR and lists one record per CDR3 protein. The data hold about 300,000 distinct CDR3 sequences, with 8% to 10% observed a single time. The CDR3 runs 13 residues. V dropped 3 bases and J dropped 6; count of bases not matched to a gene: 4. Germline CDR1 and CDR2: MNHEY and SMNVEV (reference sequence). The clonotype was recovered from a human donor in good health (CMV status not recorded). Some clones in this sample may be carry-over from other donors' samples. V usage is TRBV27 and J usage is TRBJ1-2; 7 nucleotides match TRBD1. Sequencing was carried out using PBMCs. CDR3 bases: TGTGCCAGCAGTTTCCCAGGGGGACATGGCTACACCTTC. This codes for CASSFPGGHGYTF.